This T cell receptor (beta chain) was found in a study of identical twins. Study results and limitations: Excess twin sharing in beta out-of-frame sequences was weaker.

Trimming removed 4 bases from V and 7 bases from J, with 11 bases in between. Per germline, CDR1 SEHNR and CDR2 FQNEAQ (reference sequence). The CDR3 length is 13 residues. From the 5' RACE reads, TCRdb called clonotypes with MiXCR, one entry per CDR3 protein. This table holds about 220,000 distinct CDR3 sequences, 6% to 9% found once. This clonotype was seen a few times. Its antigen is unidentified. These data were also filed under a second study, of yellow fever vaccine responses in identical twins. From that report: Twins reportedly showed a vaccine T cell response that seemed partly convergent and partly personalized.

Source material: memory (CD45RO+) T cells sorted from blood. This chain links TRBV7-9 with TRBJ2-1; no clear D gene. The sequence was obtained from a woman under 30 in good health. The CDR3, as DNA: TGTGCCAGCAGCTCCCTGGTCGTGAATGAGCAGTTCTTC. It encodes CASSSLVVNEQFF.